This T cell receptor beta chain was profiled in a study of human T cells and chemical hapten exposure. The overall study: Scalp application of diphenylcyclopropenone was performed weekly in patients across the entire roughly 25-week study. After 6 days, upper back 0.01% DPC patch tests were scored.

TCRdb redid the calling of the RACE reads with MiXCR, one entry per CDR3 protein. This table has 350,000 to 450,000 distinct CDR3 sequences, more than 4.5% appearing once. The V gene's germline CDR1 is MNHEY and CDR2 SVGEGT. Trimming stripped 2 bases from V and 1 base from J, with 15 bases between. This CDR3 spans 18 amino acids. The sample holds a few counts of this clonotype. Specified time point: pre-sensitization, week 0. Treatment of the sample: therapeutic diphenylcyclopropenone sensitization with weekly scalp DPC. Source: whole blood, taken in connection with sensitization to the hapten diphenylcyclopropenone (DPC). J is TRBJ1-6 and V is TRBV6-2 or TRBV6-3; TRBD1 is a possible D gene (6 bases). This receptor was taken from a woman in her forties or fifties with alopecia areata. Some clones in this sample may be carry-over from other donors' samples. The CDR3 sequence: CASSYRGHGGSYNSPLHF. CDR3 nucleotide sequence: TGTGCCAGCAGTTACCGGGGACATGGCGGTTCCTATAATTCACCCCTCCACTTT.